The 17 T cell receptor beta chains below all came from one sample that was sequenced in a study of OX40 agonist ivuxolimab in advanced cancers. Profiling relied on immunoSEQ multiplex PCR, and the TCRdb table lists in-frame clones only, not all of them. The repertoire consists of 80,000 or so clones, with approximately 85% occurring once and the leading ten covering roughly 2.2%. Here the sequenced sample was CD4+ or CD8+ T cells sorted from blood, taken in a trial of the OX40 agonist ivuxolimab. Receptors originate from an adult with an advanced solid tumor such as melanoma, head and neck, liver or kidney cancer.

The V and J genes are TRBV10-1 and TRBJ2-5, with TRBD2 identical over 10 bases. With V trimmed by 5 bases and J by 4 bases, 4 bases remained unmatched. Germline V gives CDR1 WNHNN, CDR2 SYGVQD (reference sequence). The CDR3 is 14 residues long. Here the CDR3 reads CASSSGRGTETQYF. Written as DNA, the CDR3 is TGCGCCAGCAGTAGCGGGAGGGGAACAGAGACCCAGTACTTC.

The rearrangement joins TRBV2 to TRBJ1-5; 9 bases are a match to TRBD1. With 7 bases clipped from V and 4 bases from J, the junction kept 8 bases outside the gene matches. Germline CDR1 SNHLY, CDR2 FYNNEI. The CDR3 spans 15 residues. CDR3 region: CASIAYRGLNQPQHF. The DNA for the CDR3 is TGTGCCAGCATCGCATACAGGGGGCTAAATCAGCCCCAGCATTTT.

The CDR3 coding sequence is TGTGCCAGCAGTTTAGGGCCGGGCCCCTACGAGCAGTACTTC. It translates to CASSLGPGPYEQYF. The chain combines TRBV28 with TRBJ2-7; D gene unclear. The germline gives CDR1 MDHEN, CDR2 SYDVKM. The CDR3 is 14 residues long. V lost 2 bases and J 2 bases, leaving 10 bases between the germline ends.

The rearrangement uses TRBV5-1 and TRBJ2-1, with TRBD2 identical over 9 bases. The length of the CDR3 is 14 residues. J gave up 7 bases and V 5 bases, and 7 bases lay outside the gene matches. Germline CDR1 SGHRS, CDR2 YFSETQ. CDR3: CASRGGRAGNEQFF. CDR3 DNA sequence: TGCGCCAGCAGAGGCGGGAGGGCCGGGAATGAGCAGTTCTTC.

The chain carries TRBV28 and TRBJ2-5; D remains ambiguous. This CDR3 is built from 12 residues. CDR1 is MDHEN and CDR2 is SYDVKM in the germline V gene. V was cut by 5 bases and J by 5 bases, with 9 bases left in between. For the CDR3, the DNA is TGTGCCAGCAGTCGAATGACGGAGACCCAGTACTTC. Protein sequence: CASSRMTETQYF.

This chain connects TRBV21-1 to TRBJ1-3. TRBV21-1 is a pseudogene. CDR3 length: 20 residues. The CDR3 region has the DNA TGTGCCAGCAGACTTTCCGACCCTTGCAGGGAGGCCCCCTCTGGAAACACCATATATTTT. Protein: CASRLSDPCREAPSGNTIYF.

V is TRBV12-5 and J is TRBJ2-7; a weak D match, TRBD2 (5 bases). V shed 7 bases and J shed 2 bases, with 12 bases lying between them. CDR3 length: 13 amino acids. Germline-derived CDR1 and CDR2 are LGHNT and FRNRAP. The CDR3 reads CASVGRRAYEQYF. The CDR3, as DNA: TGTGCTAGTGTGGGCAGGCGGGCCTACGAGCAGTACTTC. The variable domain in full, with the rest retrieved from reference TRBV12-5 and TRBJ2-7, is DARVTQTPRHKVTEMGQEVTMRCQPILGHNTVFWYRQTMMQGLELLAYFRNRAPLDDSGMPKDRFSAEMPDATLATLKIQPSEPRDSAVYFCASVGRRAYEQYFGPGTRLTVT.

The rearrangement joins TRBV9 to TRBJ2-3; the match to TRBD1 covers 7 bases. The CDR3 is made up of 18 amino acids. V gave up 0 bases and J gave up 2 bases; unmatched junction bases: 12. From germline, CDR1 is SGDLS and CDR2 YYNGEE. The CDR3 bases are TGTGCCAGCAGCGTAGCTCCAGGGGGTGTTCTAGACACAGATACGCAGTATTTT. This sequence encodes CASSVAPGGVLDTDTQYF.

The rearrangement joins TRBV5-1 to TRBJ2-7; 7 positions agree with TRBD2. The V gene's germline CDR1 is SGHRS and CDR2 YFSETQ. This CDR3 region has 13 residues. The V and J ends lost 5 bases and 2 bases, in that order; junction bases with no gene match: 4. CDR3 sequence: CASRGLSTYEQYF. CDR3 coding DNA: TGCGCCAGCAGGGGACTAAGTACCTACGAGCAGTACTTC.

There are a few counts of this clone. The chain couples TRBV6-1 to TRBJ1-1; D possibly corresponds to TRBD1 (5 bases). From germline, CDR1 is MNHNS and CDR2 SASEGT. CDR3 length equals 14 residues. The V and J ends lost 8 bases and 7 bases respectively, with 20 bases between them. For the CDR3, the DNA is TGTGCCAGCTCGGTGGGGCAGAATATCTTTGAAGCTTTCTTT. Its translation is CASSVGQNIFEAFF.

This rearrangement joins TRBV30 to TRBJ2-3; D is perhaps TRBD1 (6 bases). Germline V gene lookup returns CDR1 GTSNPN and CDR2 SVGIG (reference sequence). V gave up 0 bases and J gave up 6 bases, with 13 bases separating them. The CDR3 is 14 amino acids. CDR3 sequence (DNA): TGTGCCTGGAGTGTAGTTGCAGGGGAGGATACGCAGTATTTT. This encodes CAWSVVAGEDTQYF. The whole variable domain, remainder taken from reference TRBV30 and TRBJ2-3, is SQTIHQWPATLVQPVGSPLSLECTVEGTSNPNLYWYRQAAGRGLQLLFYSVGIGQISSEVPQNLSASRPQDRQFILSSKKLLLSDSGFYLCAWSVVAGEDTQYFGPGTRLTVL.

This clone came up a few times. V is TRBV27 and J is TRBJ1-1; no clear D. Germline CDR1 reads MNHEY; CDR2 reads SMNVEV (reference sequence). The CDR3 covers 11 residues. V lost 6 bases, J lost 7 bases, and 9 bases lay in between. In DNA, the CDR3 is TGTGCCAGCAGCTCGTTGGGTGAAGCTTTCTTT. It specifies CASSSLGEAFF.

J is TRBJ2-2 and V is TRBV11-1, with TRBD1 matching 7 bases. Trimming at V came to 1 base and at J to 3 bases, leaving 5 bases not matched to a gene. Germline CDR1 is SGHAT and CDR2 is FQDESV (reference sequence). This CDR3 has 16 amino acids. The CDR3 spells CASSLGDRSDTGELFF. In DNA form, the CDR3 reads TGTGCCAGCAGCTTAGGGGACAGATCGGACACCGGGGAGCTGTTTTTT.

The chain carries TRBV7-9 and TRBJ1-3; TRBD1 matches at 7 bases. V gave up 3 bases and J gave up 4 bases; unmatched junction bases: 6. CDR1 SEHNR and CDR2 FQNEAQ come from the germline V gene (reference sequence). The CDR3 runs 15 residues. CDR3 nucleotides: TGTGCCAGCAGCTTTGACAGGGCGAGGGGAAACACCATATATTTT. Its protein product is CASSFDRARGNTIYF.

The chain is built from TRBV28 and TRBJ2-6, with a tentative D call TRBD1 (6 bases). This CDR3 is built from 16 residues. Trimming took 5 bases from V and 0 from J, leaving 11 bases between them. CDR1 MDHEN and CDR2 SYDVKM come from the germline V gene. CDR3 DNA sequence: TGTGCCAGCAGTCCCTACAGGGACTCTGGGGCCAACGTCCTGACTTTC. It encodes CASSPYRDSGANVLTF. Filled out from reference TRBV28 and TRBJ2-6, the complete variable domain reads DVKVTQSSRYLVKRTGEKVFLECVQDMDHENMFWYRQDPGLGLRLIYFSYDVKMKEKGDIPEGYSVSREKKERFSLILESASTNQTSMYLCASSPYRDSGANVLTFGAGSRLTVL.

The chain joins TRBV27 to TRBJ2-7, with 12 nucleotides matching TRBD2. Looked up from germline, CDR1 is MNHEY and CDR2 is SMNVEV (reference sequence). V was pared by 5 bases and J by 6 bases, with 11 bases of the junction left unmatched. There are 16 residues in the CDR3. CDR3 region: CASSKPGLAGSLEQYF. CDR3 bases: TGTGCCAGCAGTAAACCGGGACTAGCGGGTTCTCTCGAGCAGTACTTC.

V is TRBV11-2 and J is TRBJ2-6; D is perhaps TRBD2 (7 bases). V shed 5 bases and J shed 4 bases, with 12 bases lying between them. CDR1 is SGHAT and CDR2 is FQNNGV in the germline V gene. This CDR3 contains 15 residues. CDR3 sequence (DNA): TGTGCCAGCAGCCCGCGGGGGACAGGGGCCAACGTCCTGACTTTC. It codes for CASSPRGTGANVLTF. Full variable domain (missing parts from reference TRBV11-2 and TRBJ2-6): EAGVAQSPRYKIIEKRQSVAFWCNPISGHATLYWYQQILGQGPKLLIQFQNNGVVDDSQLPKDRFSAERLKGVDSTLKIQPAKLEDSAVYLCASSPRGTGANVLTFGAGSRLTVL.